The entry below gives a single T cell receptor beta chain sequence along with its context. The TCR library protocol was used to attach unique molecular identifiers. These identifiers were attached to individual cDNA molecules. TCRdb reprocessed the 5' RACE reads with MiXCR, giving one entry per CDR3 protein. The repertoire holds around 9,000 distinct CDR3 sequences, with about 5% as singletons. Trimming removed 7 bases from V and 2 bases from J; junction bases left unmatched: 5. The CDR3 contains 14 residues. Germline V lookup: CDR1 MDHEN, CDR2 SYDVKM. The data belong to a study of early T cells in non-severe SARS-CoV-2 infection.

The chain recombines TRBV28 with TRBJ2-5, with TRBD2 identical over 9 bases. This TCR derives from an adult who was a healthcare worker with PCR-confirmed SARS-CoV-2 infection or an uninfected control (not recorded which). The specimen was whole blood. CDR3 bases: TGTGCCAGCAACCTTAGCGGGAGACAAGAGACCCAGTACTTC. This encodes CASNLSGRQETQYF.